This TCR beta chain came from a study of T cell repertoires in cytomegalovirus infection. Study-wide background: The authors relied on CMV epitopes, both recently identified HLA-C-restricted and well-studied HLA-B-restricted. Shared public TCR beta signatures pointed to both CMV infection and a matching HLA type.

This clonotype was counted between two and nine times. What it binds is unknown. Trimming removed 0 bases from V and 3 bases from J; junction bases left unmatched: 9. There are 19 residues in the CDR3. Germline V gene lookup returns CDR1 SGHNT and CDR2 YYREEE (reference sequence). TCRdb passed the reads through MiXCR, listing each CDR3 protein once. The table records approximately 1,000,000 distinct CDR3 sequences, around 29% of them present only once. V usage is TRBV5-4 and J usage is TRBJ2-2, with TRBD2 matching over 12 bases. The sequence derives from a human donor in good health (CMV status not recorded). Some clones in this sample may be carry-over from other donors' samples. The material sequenced was cultured CD8+ T cells from PBMCs, taken from culture after CMV antigen stimulation. The CDR3 DNA sequence: TGTGCCAGCAGCTTGGATTCTGGACTAGCGGGGAGTGACACCGGGGAGCTGTTTTTT. Protein: CASSLDSGLAGSDTGELFF.